This passage covers 23 T cell receptor beta chains from one sample sequenced in a study of breast tumors, draining lymph nodes, adjacent tissues. Breast cancer patients provided tissue from their axillary draining lymph nodes. TCRdb recomputed calls from the multiplex PCR reads with MiXCR, one row per CDR3 protein. This table holds roughly 100,000 distinct CDR3 sequences, more than 30% found once. Sequenced material: axillary lymph node tissue. The receptors stem from a female donor with breast cancer. Some clones in this sample may be carry-over from other donors' samples.

With respect to this clonotype: A much larger clone lies a single base off, so this may be a read error. The V and J genes are TRBV6-5 and TRBJ1-5; weak D call: TRBD1 (6 bases). The V gene's germline CDR1 is MNHEY and CDR2 SVGAGI. The length of the CDR3 is 14 residues. V lost 5 bases, J lost 7 bases, and 15 bases lay in between. CDR3: CASSHREGGQPQHF. For the CDR3, the DNA is TGTGCCAGCAGTCACAGGGAGGGTGGCCAGCCCCAGCATTTT.

This clonotype was seen at least ten times. The chain is built from TRBV4-3 and TRBJ2-1; 8 bases are shared with TRBD1. CDR1 and CDR2 (germline): LGHNA, YSLEER. V lost 1 base to trimming and J lost 4 bases; unmatched junction nucleotides: 3. This CDR3 has 15 residues. The CDR3 is CASSQGGQAYNEQFF. CDR3 in DNA: TGCGCCAGCAGCCAAGGGGGACAGGCTTACAATGAGCAGTTCTTC.

This clonotype showed up many times. This chain joins TRBV3-1 and TRBJ2-3; 11 positions match TRBD2. V dropped 3 bases and J dropped 9; count of bases not matched to a gene: 8. Per germline, CDR1 LGHDT and CDR2 YNNKEL (reference sequence). This CDR3 has 15 amino acids. The CDR3 DNA reads TGTGCCAGCAGCCACTTAGCGGGAGGGGTTAAAACGCAGTATTTT. Its protein is CASSHLAGGVKTQYF.

The sample holds many counts of this clonotype. The rearrangement uses TRBV7-9 and TRBJ2-5; TRBD2 aligns across 15 bases. The V gene end was trimmed by 1 base and the J gene end by 3 bases; junction bases not matched to a gene: 3. Germline loops: CDR1 SEHNR, CDR2 FQNEAQ (reference sequence). The CDR3 spans 17 residues. The CDR3 reads CASSLGTSGGAEETQYF. The CDR3 region has the DNA TGTGCCAGCAGCTTAGGGACTAGCGGGGGGGCCGAAGAGACCCAGTACTTC.

This clonotype was seen many times. Its ends do not fully match the called genes, so a read error is possible. The chain recombines TRBV6-5 with TRBJ1-4, with D unresolved. Germline V gene data show CDR1 as MNHEY and CDR2 as SVGAGI. The CDR3 is 14 residues long. Here the CDR3 reads CASSHSGLNEKLFF. The CDR3 DNA reads TGTGCCAGCAGTCACTCCGGACTAAACGAAAAACTGTTTTTT.

This clonotype was seen a single time. The chain employs TRBV7-9 and TRBJ2-5; maybe TRBD2 (6 bases). This CDR3 has 13 residues. The germline V and J ends were trimmed by 4 bases and 7 bases, with 13 bases remaining between them. The germline gives CDR1 SEHNR, CDR2 FQNEAQ (reference sequence). DNA for the CDR3: TGTGCCAGCAGCTACCTCCTGCGGGGGACCCAGTACTTC. Translation: CASSYLLRGTQYF. Variable domain in full (rest from reference TRBV7-9 and TRBJ2-5): DTGVSQNPRHKITKRGQNVTFRCDPISEHNRLYWYRQTLGQGPEFLTYFQNEAQLEKSRLLSDRFSAERPKGSFSTLEIQRTEQGDSAMYLCASSYLLRGTQYFGPGTRLLVL.

The chain recombines TRBV20-1 with TRBJ1-2; D is perhaps TRBD1 (5 bases). This CDR3 comprises 12 residues. V was pared by 5 bases and J by 8 bases, with 15 bases between. The V gene's germline CDR1 is DFQATT and CDR2 SNEGSKA (reference sequence). The CDR3 nucleotides read TGCAGTGCTTTCAGGGTGCGGAACGGCTACACCTTC. It translates to CSAFRVRNGYTF.

In this sample, this clonotype turned up many times. The chain is built from TRBV12-3 or TRBV12-4 and TRBJ1-5; D possibly corresponds to TRBD1 (6 bases). This CDR3 spans 15 amino acids. The germline V and J ends were trimmed by 3 bases and 1 base, with 10 bases remaining between them. The chain's CDR3 is CASSFGTRSNQPQHF. In DNA, the CDR3 is TGTGCCAGCAGTTTTGGGACAAGAAGCAATCAGCCCCAGCATTTT.

This chain links TRBV6-2 or TRBV6-3 with TRBJ2-3; the D gene is possibly TRBD2 (5 bases). This CDR3 region has 12 residues. The V and J ends lost 8 bases and 1 base respectively, with 7 bases between them. Looked up from germline, CDR1 is MNHEY and CDR2 is SVGEGT. This CDR3 is CASGRGTDTQYF. In DNA form, the CDR3 reads TGTGCCAGCGGGAGAGGCACAGATACGCAGTATTTT.

This clonotype occurred many times. The rearrangement links TRBV5-1 to TRBJ2-1; D may be TRBD2 (7 bases). Germline CDR1 is SGHRS and CDR2 is YFSETQ. CDR3 length equals 15 residues. V lost 6 bases and J 9 bases, leaving 22 bases between the germline ends. The CDR3 loop is CASNPQGGGGGEQFF. The CDR3 nucleotides are TGCGCCAGCAATCCACAGGGCGGGGGCGGCGGTGAGCAGTTCTTC.

This clonotype was detected a few times. The V gene is TRBV25-1, the J gene TRBJ2-1; 7 bases line up with TRBD2. J lost 6 bases, V lost 6 bases, and 5 bases had no gene match. Germline V CDR1 and CDR2: MGHDK, SYGVNS. The CDR3 spans 13 residues. The DNA of the CDR3 is TGTGCCAGCAGGGGGGGGGGGTCCAATGAGCAGTTCTTC. As protein: CASRGGGSNEQFF.

The chain joins TRBV19 to TRBJ1-1; D might be TRBD1 (6 bases). Trimming took 4 bases from V and 5 from J, leaving 17 bases between them. Germline V gene data show CDR1 as LNHDA and CDR2 as SQIVND (reference sequence). The CDR3 spans 15 residues. The CDR3 DNA follows: TGTGCCAGTAGTACTCTAGAGGGGGGGGGGACTGAAGCTTTCTTT. Translating gives CASSTLEGGGTEAFF.

This clonotype occurred many times. The V and J genes are TRBV6-2 or TRBV6-3 and TRBJ2-7, with 8 bases fitting TRBD2. V lost 4 bases and J lost 7; bases outside the gene matches: 12. The CDR3 consists of 15 residues. Germline V gives CDR1 MNHEY, CDR2 SVGEGT. CDR3 nucleotides: TGTGCCAGCAGTTTACTAGCGGACCTTAGTCGGGAGCAGTACTTC. It specifies CASSLLADLSREQYF.

This clonotype was found many times. The chain couples TRBV5-1 to TRBJ1-3; 10 bases map to TRBD1. Germline trimming cut 4 bases from V and 2 bases from J; bases unmatched to any gene: 3. The CDR3 has 15 residues. The germline gives CDR1 SGHRS, CDR2 YFSETQ. The CDR3 sequence is CASSGGTGAGNTIYF. The CDR3 region has the DNA TGCGCCAGCAGCGGAGGGACAGGGGCTGGAAACACCATATATTTT.

This chain joins TRBV7-8 and TRBJ2-5; D is unresolved. TRBJ2-7 matches the DNA end more closely, so the J call is doubtful. The CDR3 has 14 amino acids. The V gene's germline CDR1 is SGHVS and CDR2 FQNEAQ. The CDR3 DNA reads as TGTGCCAGCAGCTTAAGGGTTGGAGCCTACGAGCAGTACTTC. Translated: CASSLRVGAYEQYF.

This clonotype was seen ten or more times. The rearrangement uses TRBV11-3 and TRBJ2-7; D is undetermined. V was trimmed by 4 bases and J by 6 bases, leaving 7 bases between them. Germline lookup yields CDR1 SGHNT and CDR2 YENEEA. This CDR3 region has 11 residues. In DNA form, the CDR3 reads TGTGCCAGCAGCTCCACGGGCGAGCAGTACTTC. Translating gives CASSSTGEQYF.

Of note for this clonotype: A much larger clonotype is one base distant, so this may be a read error. The rearrangement uses TRBV28 and TRBJ1-5; D possibly corresponds to TRBD1 (6 bases). CDR1 is MDHEN and CDR2 is SYDVKM in the germline V gene. The CDR3 is 13 residues long. In nucleotides, the CDR3 is TGTGCCAGCGAGGGGGATAGCAATCAGCCCCGGCATTTT. It translates to CASEGDSNQPRHF. Supplemented by reference TRBV28 and TRBJ1-5, the full variable domain reads DVKVTQSSRYLVKRTGEKVFLECVQDMDHENMFWYRQDPGLGLRLIYFSYDVKMKEKGDIPEGYSVSREKKERFSLILESASTNQTSMYLCASEGDSNQPRHFGDGTRLSIL.

This clonotype was picked up many times. CDR3 protein: CASSGSGGRDYGYTF. Here the CDR3 DNA reads TGTGCCAGCAGCGGCTCAGGGGGGAGGGACTATGGCTACACCTTC. The rearrangement uses TRBV9 and TRBJ1-2; 7 bases line up with TRBD1. The CDR3 runs to 15 residues. The V segment lost 3 bases and the J segment 3 bases; nucleotides outside the gene matches: 8. Germline CDR1 is SGDLS and CDR2 is YYNGEE.

This clonotype showed up many times. This rearrangement joins TRBV2 to TRBJ2-7; 9 nucleotides match TRBD1. The CDR3 is 15 amino acids. Germline CDR1 reads SNHLY; CDR2 reads FYNNEI. V was clipped by 6 bases and J by 5 bases; unmatched bases: 11. This CDR3 reads CASSSPGQGYHEQYF. Here the CDR3 DNA reads TGTGCCAGCAGCTCACCGGGACAGGGTTACCACGAGCAGTACTTC.

Ten or more counts support this clonotype. The rearrangement links TRBV9 to TRBJ1-2; 7 nucleotides match TRBD1. J gave up 4 bases and V 4 bases, and 7 bases lay outside the gene matches. The CDR3 spans 14 residues. Germline V gene data show CDR1 as SGDLS and CDR2 as YYNGEE. CDR3 nucleotide sequence: TGTGCCAGCAGCCCCCGACAGGGCCTCTATGGCTACACCTTC. It is translated as CASSPRQGLYGYTF.

In this sample, this clonotype turned up many times. A much larger clone differs by one base, so this may be a read error. This chain connects TRBV7-9 to TRBJ2-5; D may be TRBD2 (6 bases). CDR3 length: 15 residues. Germline V lookup: CDR1 SEHNR, CDR2 FQNEAQ (reference sequence). The CDR3 sequence: CASSSQGEDQETQHF. The CDR3 nucleotides are TGTGCCAGCAGCTCACAAGGGGAGGACCAAGAGACCCAGCACTTC. The complete variable domain, with remaining parts taken from reference TRBV7-9 and TRBJ2-5, reads DTGVSQNPRHKITKRGQNVTFRCDPISEHNRLYWYRQTLGQGPEFLTYFQNEAQLEKSRLLSDRFSAERPKGSFSTLEIQRTEQGDSAMYLCASSSQGEDQETQHFGPGTRLLVL.

This clonotype appeared many times. Given the absence of the conserved phenylalanine or tryptophan at the CDR3 end, a read error is likely. The limits of the CDR3 on the DNA are not certain, so only TCRdb's listed CDR3 is given. The V gene is TRBV5-1, the J gene TRBJ2-3; the table gives TRBD2 as D, unverified against the DNA. Germline CDR1 and CDR2: SGHRS and YFSETQ. The CDR3 adds up to 16 amino acids, both ends counted. The CDR3 here is CASSRGPGSGRPPPIN.

This clonotype was found a few times. The V gene is TRBV19, the J gene TRBJ1-1, with D uncertain. This CDR3 has 11 residues. CDR1 is LNHDA, CDR2 SQIVND, per germline (reference sequence). V lost 5 bases to trimming and J lost 4 bases, with 5 bases between them. CDR3: CASSRTTEAFF. The CDR3 coding sequence is TGTGCCAGTAGTCGCACCACTGAAGCTTTCTTT.